These 13 T cell receptor beta chains were all obtained from the same sample, sequenced in a study of T cell changes during pregnancy in multiple sclerosis (dated by TCRdb to between 2018 and 2020). Library creation used the immunoSEQ multiplex PCR assay. TCRdb mirrors the immuneACCESS table, restricted to in-frame sequences. Some clones are absent from its copies; in checked studies, under half trace to an unresolved V gene, and the reason for the others is unknown. Present in this sample are around 39,000 clones, about nine tenths of which were seen just once. About 1.1% of the sample goes to the ten largest clones. The sample in question was CD4+ T cells from peripheral blood mononuclear cells, obtained before pregnancy. These TCRs come from a female donor with multiple sclerosis, enrolled in a pregnancy study.

CDR3 sequence (DNA): TGTGCCAGCAGCGTAGAGTTGACAGCTGAAGCTTTCTTT. It yields the protein CASSVELTAEAFF. The genes are TRBV9 and TRBJ1-1; tentatively, D is TRBD1 (5 bases). The V and J ends lost 0 bases and 6 bases respectively, with 9 bases between them. The length of the CDR3 is 13 residues. Germline V gene sequence: CDR1 SGDLS, CDR2 YYNGEE.

The gene calls are TRBV5-1 and TRBJ2-5; the match to TRBD1 covers 7 bases. The CDR3 spans 14 residues. V trimming: 2 bases; J trimming: 2 bases; junction bases outside the gene matches: 3. Per germline, CDR1 SGHRS and CDR2 YFSETQ. CDR3 DNA sequence: TGCGCCAGCAGCTTCGGGACAGTGCAAGAGACCCAGTACTTC. As protein: CASSFGTVQETQYF.

The chain couples TRBV4-3 to TRBJ2-1; the D gene is possibly TRBD2 (5 bases). Trimming left V 0 bases short and J 7 bases short, with 7 bases between. Germline CDR1 LGHNA, CDR2 YSLEER. This CDR3 has 13 residues. CDR3 in amino acids: CASSQEEGNEQFF. The CDR3 nucleotides are TGCGCCAGCAGCCAAGAAGAGGGAAATGAGCAGTTCTTC.

The gene calls are TRBV18 and TRBJ2-1, with no clear D. The CDR3 is 14 residues long. CDR1 and CDR2 (germline): KGHSH, LQKENI. V was shortened by 2 bases and J by 5 bases, with 10 bases between the two germline ends. In nucleotides, the CDR3 is TGTGCCAGCTCACCATCGTTCGAGAACAATGAGCAGTTCTTC. Protein sequence: CASSPSFENNEQFF.

J is TRBJ2-7 and V is TRBV18; TRBD2 agrees at 8 bases. Trimming cost V 3 bases and J 4 bases; bases outside gene matches: 11. CDR1 is KGHSH, CDR2 LQKENI, per germline. The CDR3 length is 16 residues. For the CDR3, the DNA is TGTGCCAGCTCACCGGCTAGCGGGTCACCTCGATACGAGCAGTACTTC. Translation gives CASSPASGSPRYEQYF. The entire variable domain, with the rest obtained from reference TRBV18 and TRBJ2-7, is as follows: NAGVMQNPRHLVRRRGQEARLRCSPMKGHSHVYWYRQLPEEGLKFMVYLQKENIIDESGMPKERFSAEFPKEGPSILRIQQVVRGDSAAYFCASSPASGSPRYEQYFGPGTRLTVT.

The CDR3 region has the DNA TGCGCCAGCAGCCCCTCAGGAGCGGGGGGCAGCACAGATACGCAGTATTTT. This sequence encodes CASSPSGAGGSTDTQYF. This chain uses TRBV4-1 with TRBJ2-3, with 9 bases identical to TRBD2. Germline-derived CDR1 and CDR2 are MGHRA and YSYEKL. Germline trimming cut 4 bases from V and 0 bases from J; bases unmatched to any gene: 8. The CDR3 runs 17 residues.

The V call is TRBV7-2, the J call TRBJ2-5, with 9 bases that match TRBD2. Losses at the gene ends were 5 bases for V and 5 bases for J; bases not matched to a gene: 12. In germline, CDR1 is SGHTA, CDR2 FQGNSA. The CDR3 is 16 residues long. CDR3 nucleotide sequence: TGTGCCAGCAGCCCCCGTAGCGGGAGCCGTGGGGAGACCCAGTACTTC. It is translated as CASSPRSGSRGETQYF. The variable domain in full, completed from reference TRBV7-2 and TRBJ2-5, reads GAGVSQSPSNKVTEKGKDVELRCDPISGHTALYWYRQSLGQGLEFLIYFQGNSAPDKSGLPSDRFSAERTGGSVSTLTIQRTQQEDSAVYLCASSPRSGSRGETQYFGPGTRLLVL.

The V and J genes are TRBV7-2 and TRBJ1-5; D uncertain. This CDR3 region has 15 residues. The V end was cut by 5 bases, the J end by 10 bases, with 21 bases between. Looked up from germline, CDR1 is SGHTA and CDR2 is FQGNSA. CDR3 amino acids: CASSTRVGGDRPQHF. The CDR3 DNA reads TGTGCCAGCAGCACCCGGGTCGGCGGCGATCGACCCCAGCATTTT.

The V and J genes are TRBV29-1 and TRBJ2-7, with 7 bases lining up with TRBD1. The CDR3 loop spans 14 amino acids. Germline lookup yields CDR1 SQVTM and CDR2 ANQGSEA. The V and J ends lost 7 bases and 5 bases, in that order; junction bases with no gene match: 14. CDR3 in amino acids: CSATTRQGRNEQYF. CDR3 nucleotides: TGCAGCGCCACTACCCGACAGGGTCGGAACGAGCAGTACTTC.

The chain couples TRBV11-2 to TRBJ2-5, with D tentatively TRBD2 (5 bases). V was pared by 1 base and J by 4 bases, with 10 bases between. The CDR3 consists of 14 residues. The germline gives CDR1 SGHAT, CDR2 FQNNGV. This CDR3 reads CASSLALAGETQYF. CDR3 DNA: TGTGCCAGCAGCTTAGCATTGGCGGGAGAGACCCAGTACTTC.

This clone was detected only a few times. The chain carries TRBV2 and TRBJ1-2, with TRBD1 matching over 8 bases. The CDR3 sequence is 14 residues long. J gave up 6 bases and V 4 bases, and 7 bases lay outside the gene matches. CDR1 and CDR2 (germline): SNHLY, FYNNEI. The DNA for the CDR3 is TGTGCCAGCAGTGTAGTTCAGGGGGCCGATGGCTACACCTTC. Its protein product is CASSVVQGADGYTF.

The chain recombines TRBV2 with TRBJ2-1, with 11 bases fitting TRBD2. CDR3 length: 13 residues. J lost 7 bases, V lost 6 bases, and 2 bases had no gene match. Germline V gene lookup returns CDR1 SNHLY and CDR2 FYNNEI. The CDR3 DNA follows: TGTGCCAGCAGACTAGCGGGAGTTAATGAGCAGTTCTTC. It translates to CASRLAGVNEQFF.

This sequence joins TRBV7-9 and TRBJ2-3; 8 positions match TRBD2. V dropped 5 bases and J dropped 2; count of bases not matched to a gene: 9. Germline assignment: CDR1 SEHNR and CDR2 FQNEAQ (reference sequence). The CDR3 consists of 16 residues. This CDR3 is CASSAILAEPTDTQYF. The CDR3, as DNA: TGTGCCAGCAGCGCGATACTAGCGGAACCCACAGATACGCAGTATTTT.